Shown below are 6 T cell receptor beta chains from a single sample sequenced in a study of T cells after yellow fever vaccination. From the 5' RACE reads, TCRdb called clonotypes with MiXCR, one entry per CDR3 protein. The profile shows 500,000 to 550,000 distinct CDR3 sequences, 20% to 25% of them singletons. Sample: PBMCs, taken about 20 days after the first yellow fever vaccination. The receptor set was obtained from a man between 18 and 29 years old who received the YFV17D yellow fever vaccine.

This clonotype has a handful of counts. The rearrangement joins TRBV20-1 to TRBJ1-6; D possibly corresponds to TRBD1 (5 bases). V was shortened by 0 bases and J by 2 bases, with 8 bases between the two germline ends. The CDR3 loop spans 15 amino acids. Per the germline V gene, CDR1 is DFQATT and CDR2 is SNEGSKA (reference sequence). For the CDR3, the DNA is TGCAGTGCTAGAGACCAGGGCCCCTATAATTCACCCCTCCACTTT. This encodes CSARDQGPYNSPLHF.

The rearrangement uses TRBV4-3 and TRBJ2-3; D tentatively fits TRBD1 or TRBD2 (5 bases each). Trimming removed 4 bases from V and 7 bases from J, with 12 bases in between. This CDR3 is built from 13 residues. In germline, CDR1 is LGHNA, CDR2 YSLEER. The CDR3 here is CASSPSGLNTQYF. The CDR3 DNA is TGCGCCAGCAGCCCCTCGGGGCTAAATACGCAGTATTTT.

J is TRBJ2-5 and V is TRBV7-9, with TRBD2 matching over 12 bases. J lost 5 bases, V lost 5 bases, and 9 bases had no gene match. The CDR3 consists of 16 residues. Per the germline V gene, CDR1 is SEHNR and CDR2 is FQNEAQ (reference sequence). The CDR3 reads CASSPDFGLAGETQYF. The CDR3 nucleotides are TGTGCCAGCAGCCCAGATTTTGGACTAGCGGGGGAGACCCAGTACTTC.

The V and J genes are TRBV7-2 and TRBJ2-1; either TRBD1 or TRBD2 may fit D (5 bases each). This CDR3 spans 13 amino acids. Per germline, CDR1 SGHTA and CDR2 FQGNSA. The V and J ends lost 6 bases and 7 bases respectively, with 13 bases between them. This CDR3 reads CASRSVRGNEQFF. CDR3 sequence (DNA): TGTGCCAGCAGATCCGTGAGGGGAAATGAGCAGTTCTTC.

The chain is built from TRBV6-2 or TRBV6-3 and TRBJ2-7, with D tentatively TRBD2 (5 bases). V was pared by 10 bases and J by 0 bases, with 16 bases between. This CDR3 comprises 14 residues. Looked up from germline, CDR1 is MNHEY and CDR2 is SVGEGT. CDR3 DNA: TGTGCCACCGGGGAGTGGCAGAGCTCCTACGAGCAGTACGTC. It yields the protein CATGEWQSSYEQYV.

This clonotype appeared a few times. The chain has TRBV7-9 and TRBJ2-2; TRBD1 might be the D (6 bases). Germline V lookup: CDR1 SEHNR, CDR2 FQNEAQ (reference sequence). The ends were cut back, 4 bases at V and 6 bases at J, with 15 bases in the middle. The CDR3 totals 15 residues. For the CDR3, the DNA is TGTGCCAGCAGCTCGGACAGCTTTCCATCCGGGGAGCTGTTTTTT. Encoded protein: CASSSDSFPSGELFF.